Below are 20 T cell receptor beta chains sequenced from a single sample in a study of post-analysis software for immune sequencing data. Study results and limitations: Five or six TRBV segments were significantly more frequent in patients than in controls. TRBV5-6, TRBV5-1 and TRBV20-1 were among these segments.

The authors incorporated unique molecular identifiers into the TCR beta cDNA libraries. TCRdb processed the PCR reads anew with MiXCR; each CDR3 protein has one entry. The sample comprises about 260,000 distinct CDR3 sequences, around 34% of which are singletons, and approximately 4.6% rests with the top ten. Their recognized antigens are unknown. The sequenced sample was blood. These receptors came from a girl aged 5 to 17 with multiple sclerosis.

This chain links TRBV6-6 with TRBJ2-2; 8 positions match TRBD1. In germline, CDR1 is MNHNY, CDR2 SVGAGI (reference sequence). The CDR3 contains 15 residues. V trimming: 5 bases; J trimming: 1 base; junction bases outside the gene matches: 3. This CDR3 is CASSPGTGNTGELFF. CDR3 in DNA: TGTGCCAGCAGTCCCGGGACAGGGAACACCGGGGAGCTGTTTTTT.

This clonotype was recorded once. It may be a read error: a sequence one base away is much more abundant. This chain links TRBV20-1 with TRBJ1-1, with TRBD1 matching over 9 bases. V lost 7 bases to trimming and J lost 2 bases; unmatched junction nucleotides: 8. CDR3 length: 14 amino acids. CDR1 is DFQATT and CDR2 is SNEGSKA in the germline V gene (reference sequence). The DNA of the CDR3 is TGCAGTGTCGGGACAGGGCGTCGTAACACTGAAGCTTTCTTT. It yields the protein CSVGTGRRNTEAFF.

The chain carries TRBV6-6 and TRBJ2-7, with 8 bases matching TRBD1. Germline lookup yields CDR1 MNHNY and CDR2 SVGAGI (reference sequence). The V segment lost 8 bases and the J segment 1 base; nucleotides outside the gene matches: 4. The CDR3 is 13 amino acids. The CDR3 is CASGRGPSYEQYF. CDR3 coding DNA: TGTGCCAGCGGCAGGGGGCCATCCTACGAGCAGTACTTC.

There are many counts of this clonotype. The chain joins TRBV5-6 to TRBJ1-5, with D possibly TRBD1 on 5 matching bases. The CDR3 contains 16 residues. From germline, CDR1 is SGHDT and CDR2 YYEEEE. Trimming took 7 bases from V and 1 from J, leaving 18 bases between them. CDR3 amino acids: CASERGGGRSNQPQHF. The DNA for the CDR3 is TGTGCCAGCGAGCGGGGGGGAGGCAGGAGCAATCAGCCCCAGCATTTT.

This clonotype showed up many times. The chain carries TRBV6-6 and TRBJ2-1, with D perhaps TRBD1 (6 bases). V gave up 1 base and J gave up 11 bases, with 12 bases separating them. CDR3 length: 13 amino acids. CDR1 and CDR2 (germline): MNHNY, SVGAGI (reference sequence). This chain's CDR3 is CASSYYRVPQQFF. The CDR3 nucleotides read TGTGCCAGCAGTTACTACAGGGTCCCCCAGCAGTTCTTC.

CDR3 residues: CASSSGLIEQFF. The CDR3 DNA reads TGTGCCAGCAGTTCTGGACTGATTGAGCAGTTCTTC. The chain recombines TRBV28 with TRBJ2-1, with a possible D match to TRBD2 (5 bases). This CDR3 has 12 amino acids. Between the trimmed V and J ends, which lost 4 bases and 9 bases, there was a span of 10 bases. From germline, CDR1 is MDHEN and CDR2 SYDVKM. The full variable domain, with the rest looked up from reference TRBV28 and TRBJ2-1, is DVKVTQSSRYLVKRTGEKVFLECVQDMDHENMFWYRQDPGLGLRLIYFSYDVKMKEKGDIPEGYSVSREKKERFSLILESASTNQTSMYLCASSSGLIEQFFGPGTRLTVL.

This clonotype was seen more than once but under ten times. The J gene is TRBJ1-5, the V gene TRBV20-1, with unresolved D. Germline loops: CDR1 DFQATT, CDR2 SNEGSKA (reference sequence). This CDR3 is 12 amino acids long. The V gene lost 3 bases and the J gene lost 4 bases, with 7 bases spanning the gap. Here the CDR3 DNA reads TGCAGTGCTAGGGAGAGTAATCAGCCCCAGCATTTT. This translates into CSARESNQPQHF.

This clonotype appeared many times. The chain has TRBV7-9 and TRBJ2-3; 9 bases agree with TRBD2. Germline loops: CDR1 SEHNR, CDR2 FQNEAQ (reference sequence). There are 16 residues in the CDR3. Trimming at V came to 6 bases and at J to 2 bases, leaving 9 bases not matched to a gene. This CDR3 is CASSSTSGSTTDTQYF. The DNA for the CDR3 is TGTGCCAGCAGTTCTACTAGCGGGTCGACCACAGATACGCAGTATTTT.

In its sample, this clonotype was seen many times. The rearrangement links TRBV6-1 to TRBJ1-2, with D uncertain. V was pared by 2 bases and J by 4 bases, with 8 bases between. CDR3 length equals 13 residues. Germline CDR1 and CDR2: MNHNS and SASEGT. In DNA form, the CDR3 reads TGTGCCAGCAGTGAACAGCAATTCTATGGCTACACCTTC. It codes for CASSEQQFYGYTF.

A word on this clonotype: A much larger clonotype is one base distant, so this may be a read error. The chain recombines TRBV10-3 with TRBJ1-2; weak D call: TRBD1 (5 bases). Germline CDR1 is ENHRY and CDR2 is SYGVKD. The CDR3 is made up of 11 amino acids. The CDR3 is CAIRESRGHTF. The CDR3, as DNA: TGTGCCATCAGGGAGTCGAGGGGCCACACCTTC.

The chain uses TRBV28 and TRBJ1-1; D unresolved. V was trimmed by 5 bases and J by 0 bases, leaving 19 bases between them. This CDR3 spans 17 amino acids. Germline CDR1 is MDHEN and CDR2 is SYDVKM. CDR3 loop: CASSLPGRSSVNTEAFF. CDR3 nucleotides: TGTGCCAGCAGTCTCCCCGGCAGGAGCTCCGTGAACACTGAAGCTTTCTTT.

This clonotype came up a few times. A much more abundant neighbour one base away suggests this may be a read error. The chain couples TRBV10-3 to TRBJ2-3; 9 bases fit TRBD1. Germline lookup yields CDR1 ENHRY and CDR2 SYGVKD. This CDR3 is built from 14 residues. Trimming at V came to 8 bases and at J to 4 bases, leaving 7 bases not matched to a gene. This CDR3 is CAIGTGGEADTQYF. CDR3 nucleotides: TGTGCCATCGGCACAGGGGGCGAGGCAGATACGCAGTATTTT.

A remark on this clonotype: A clone one base away is much larger, so this may be a read error. This rearrangement joins TRBV6-4 to TRBJ2-1; 14 bases fit TRBD2. The CDR3 sequence is 18 residues long. Germline CDR1 and CDR2: MRHNA and SNTAGT. The CDR3 DNA is TGTGCCAGCAGTGACGGGACTAGCGGGGGAAGCTCCTACAATGAGCAGTGCTTC. The encoded protein is CASSDGTSGGSSYNEQCF.

Ten or more counts support this clonotype. This chain uses TRBV7-6 with TRBJ2-5; 13 nucleotides line up with TRBD2. This CDR3 region has 16 residues. J lost 4 bases, V lost 5 bases, and 7 bases had no gene match. Germline values: CDR1 SGHVS, CDR2 FNYEAQ. The CDR3 bases are TGTGCCAGCAGCATACCGGGACTAGCGGGACTAGAGACCCAGTACTTC. Translated, it gives CASSIPGLAGLETQYF.

V and J are TRBV20-1 and TRBJ2-7; D perhaps matches TRBD1 (6 bases). TRBJ2-5 explains the end of the DNA better; the J call may be wrong. CDR3 length: 14 residues. CDR1 DFQATT and CDR2 SNEGSKA come from the germline V gene (reference sequence). This CDR3 is CSAREVGAWQTQYF. The CDR3 DNA reads TGCAGTGCTAGAGAGGTGGGGGCGTGGCAGACCCAGTACTTC.

Points on this clonotype: A read error may explain this, as a much larger clone is one base away. The chain combines TRBV7-3 with TRBJ2-1, with D possibly TRBD2 on 7 matching bases. V lost 3 bases and J lost 8, with 17 bases in between. The CDR3 is 15 residues long. CDR1 is SGHTA, CDR2 FQGTGA, per germline. CDR3 loop: CASSFLGGGMDEQFF. DNA of the CDR3: TGTGCCAGCAGCTTCCTAGGGGGAGGGATGGATGAGCAGTTCTTC.

The chain uses TRBV10-3 and TRBJ2-7, with unresolved D. Germline V CDR1 and CDR2: ENHRY, SYGVKD. The V and J ends lost 3 bases and 2 bases respectively, with 14 bases between them. CDR3 length equals 15 residues. The CDR3 region has the DNA TGTGCCATCAGTGAAGGGATCCTGACCCCCTACGAGCAGTACTTC. Residues: CAISEGILTPYEQYF.

In this sample, this clonotype turned up many times. The chain joins TRBV20-1 to TRBJ1-5; D ambiguous. The CDR3 contains 12 residues. Trimming shortened V by 3 bases and J by 5 bases, and 8 bases separated the two germline ends. From germline, CDR1 is DFQATT and CDR2 SNEGSKA (reference sequence). The CDR3 nucleotides are TGCAGTGCTAGTTACGGACATCAGCCCCAGCATTTT. Its protein product is CSASYGHQPQHF.

This clonotype was observed many times. The chain couples TRBV20-1 to TRBJ2-5; a possible D gene is TRBD1 (6 bases). CDR1 is DFQATT, CDR2 SNEGSKA, per germline (reference sequence). Trimming took 1 base from V and 11 from J, leaving 11 bases between them. The CDR3 loop spans 11 amino acids. The CDR3 spells CSARASGVQYF. CDR3 DNA sequence: TGCAGTGCTAGAGCATCAGGGGTTCAGTACTTC.

The chain uses TRBV5-1 and TRBJ2-3; TRBD2 agrees at 11 bases. The CDR3 extends over 17 amino acids. Germline CDR1 and CDR2: SGHRS and YFSETQ. Unmatched junction bases numbered 9, after V lost 4 bases and J lost 2 bases. The CDR3 reads CASSEGGTSGYTDTQYF. In nucleotides, the CDR3 is TGCGCCAGCAGCGAGGGGGGGACTAGCGGCTACACAGATACGCAGTATTTT.